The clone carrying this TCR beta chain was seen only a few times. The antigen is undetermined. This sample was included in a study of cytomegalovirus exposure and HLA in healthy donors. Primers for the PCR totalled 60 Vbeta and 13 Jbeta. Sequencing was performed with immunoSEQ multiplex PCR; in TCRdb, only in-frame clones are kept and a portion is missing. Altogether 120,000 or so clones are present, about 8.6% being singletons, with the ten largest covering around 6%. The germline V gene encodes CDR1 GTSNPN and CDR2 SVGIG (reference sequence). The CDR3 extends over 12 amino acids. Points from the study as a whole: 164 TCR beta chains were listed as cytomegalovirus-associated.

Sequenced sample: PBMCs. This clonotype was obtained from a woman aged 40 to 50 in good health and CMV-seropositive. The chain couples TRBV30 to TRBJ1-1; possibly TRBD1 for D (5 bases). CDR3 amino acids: CAVADRRTEAFF. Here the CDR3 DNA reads TGTGCTGTTGCAGACAGACGCACTGAAGCTTTCTTT.